These 23 T cell receptor beta chains were sequenced from one sample in a study of blood T cell repertoires in COVID-19. The protocol was immunoSEQ multiplex PCR, while the TCRdb copy is restricted to in-frame clones and leaves out a portion. Of 110,000 or so clones listed, 81% were seen once; the top ten hold 1.5% to 1.9%. The specimen was peripheral blood. The receptor source for this set is a man over 45 with acute or convalescent COVID-19.

This chain uses TRBV5-6 with TRBJ2-7, with TRBD1 identical over 11 bases. The CDR3 has 15 residues. In germline, CDR1 is SGHDT, CDR2 YYEEEE. Trimming removed 3 bases from V and 1 base from J; junction bases left unmatched: 3. CDR3 nucleotides: TGTGCCAGCAGCTACGGGACAGGGGGGTCCTACGAGCAGTACGTC. Encoded protein: CASSYGTGGSYEQYV.

This clone was observed a few times. V and J are TRBV2 and TRBJ1-2; the match to TRBD1 covers 8 bases. The V segment lost 2 bases and the J segment 2 bases; nucleotides outside the gene matches: 1. The CDR3 length is 14 residues. The germline V gene has CDR1 SNHLY and CDR2 FYNNEI. In DNA form, the CDR3 reads TGTGCCAGCAGTGAAACAGGGGGAAACTATGGCTACACCTTC. Its translation is CASSETGGNYGYTF.

The gene calls are TRBV19 and TRBJ1-2; D ambiguous. The length of the CDR3 is 13 residues. The germline CDR1 and CDR2 sequences are LNHDA and SQIVND (reference sequence). The germline V and J ends were trimmed by 3 bases and 4 bases, with 9 bases remaining between them. As DNA, the CDR3 is TGTGCCAGTAGTATCGCCGACTTCTATGGCTACACCTTC. Protein: CASSIADFYGYTF. The full variable domain, in which reference TRBV19 and TRBJ1-2 provide the parts outside the CDR3, is DGGITQSPKYLFRKEGQNVTLSCEQNLNHDAMYWYRQDPGQGLRLIYYSQIVNDFQKGDIAEGYSVSREKKESFPLTVTSAQKNPTAFYLCASSIADFYGYTFGSGTRLTVV.

The chain has TRBV19 and TRBJ1-1; possibly TRBD1 for D (5 bases). The CDR3 is 15 residues long. Trimming removed 8 bases at V and 1 base at J, with 17 bases between. Germline V CDR1 and CDR2: LNHDA, SQIVND (reference sequence). CDR3: CASLAGIFWNTEAFF. For the CDR3, the DNA is TGTGCCAGTCTTGCAGGGATTTTCTGGAACACTGAAGCTTTCTTT. The full variable domain, rest sourced from reference TRBV19 and TRBJ1-1, is DGGITQSPKYLFRKEGQNVTLSCEQNLNHDAMYWYRQDPGQGLRLIYYSQIVNDFQKGDIAEGYSVSREKKESFPLTVTSAQKNPTAFYLCASLAGIFWNTEAFFGQGTRLTVV.

The genes are TRBV4-1 and TRBJ1-1; D gene ambiguous. The CDR3 consists of 15 residues. Germline V gene data show CDR1 as MGHRA and CDR2 as YSYEKL. V shed 0 bases and J shed 0 bases, with 8 bases lying between them. CDR3 nucleotides: TGCGCCAGCAGCCAAGAGCGTCAGGTGAACACTGAAGCTTTCTTT. Translation gives CASSQERQVNTEAFF.

This chain uses TRBV15 with TRBJ1-1; the match to TRBD1 covers 7 bases. Per germline, CDR1 LNHNV and CDR2 YYDKDF (reference sequence). CDR3 size: 16 residues. Trimming at V came to 1 base and at J to 3 bases, leaving 8 bases not matched to a gene. CDR3 amino acids: CATSRGRDRPYTEAFF. In DNA form, the CDR3 reads TGTGCCACCAGCAGAGGACGGGACAGACCTTACACTGAAGCTTTCTTT.

The chain has TRBV10-1 and TRBJ2-1; TRBD1 might be the D (6 bases). V dropped 6 bases and J dropped 0 bases, with 12 bases sitting between them. The CDR3 runs to 15 residues. Germline CDR1 and CDR2: WNHNN and SYGVQD (reference sequence). The CDR3 region is CASSLDSSSYNEQFF. CDR3 nucleotides: TGCGCCAGCAGCCTGGACAGCAGCTCCTACAATGAGCAGTTCTTC.

This chain links TRBV5-4 with TRBJ2-7; D is ambiguous. V was pared by 0 bases and J by 1 base, with 11 bases between. In germline, CDR1 is SGHNT, CDR2 YYREEE (reference sequence). The CDR3 runs 15 residues. The CDR3: CASSLVAGRSYEQYF. CDR3 nucleotide sequence: TGTGCCAGCAGCTTGGTGGCAGGCCGTTCCTACGAGCAGTACTTC. Full variable domain (outside the CDR3, taken from reference TRBV5-4 and TRBJ2-7): ETGVTQSPTHLIKTRGQQVTLRCSSQSGHNTVSWYQQALGQGPQFIFQYYREEENGRGNFPPRFSGLQFPNYSSELNVNALELDDSALYLCASSLVAGRSYEQYFGPGTRLTVT.

This sequence joins TRBV10-2 and TRBJ2-2, with TRBD2 matching over 9 bases. The CDR3 extends over 17 amino acids. The V segment lost 8 bases and the J segment 0 bases; nucleotides outside the gene matches: 10. Germline V lookup: CDR1 WSHSY, CDR2 SAAADI. The chain's CDR3 is CASCQASGVANTGELFF. The CDR3 DNA is TGCGCCAGCTGCCAGGCTAGCGGGGTCGCGAACACCGGGGAGCTGTTTTTT.

The J gene is TRBJ1-2, the V gene TRBV9; 11 bases agree with TRBD1. J was trimmed by 4 bases and V by 4 bases; bases with no gene match: 6. Germline V gene lookup returns CDR1 SGDLS and CDR2 YYNGEE. The CDR3 runs 15 residues. The CDR3 region has the DNA TGTGCCAGCAGCCCGCCCGGACAGGGGGCCTATGGCTACACCTTC. Translation gives CASSPPGQGAYGYTF. The variable domain in full, with the rest retrieved from reference TRBV9 and TRBJ1-2, is DSGVTQTPKHLITATGQRVTLRCSPRSGDLSVYWYQQSLDQGLQFLIQYYNGEERAKGNILERFSAQQFPDLHSELNLSSLELGDSALYFCASSPPGQGAYGYTFGSGTRLTVV.

This chain joins TRBV4-1 and TRBJ2-7, with D perhaps matching TRBD1 (6 bases). The CDR3 totals 14 residues. The ends were cut back, 4 bases at V and 3 bases at J, with 13 bases in the middle. From germline, CDR1 is MGHRA and CDR2 YSYEKL. The CDR3 protein is CASSPETRGYEQYF. DNA of the CDR3: TGCGCCAGCAGCCCTGAAACCAGGGGCTACGAGCAGTACTTC.

V gene TRBV6-6 combines with J gene TRBJ1-1, with 9 bases aligning to TRBD1. From germline, CDR1 is MNHNY and CDR2 SVGAGI (reference sequence). The CDR3 has 14 amino acids. The V gene end was trimmed by 6 bases and the J gene end by 4 bases; junction bases not matched to a gene: 6. The CDR3: CASRQGAQSTEAFF. The CDR3 bases are TGTGCCAGCAGACAGGGGGCGCAGAGCACTGAAGCTTTCTTT.

The chain has TRBV24-1 and TRBJ2-2; weak D call: TRBD1 (5 bases). V was trimmed by 10 bases and J by 0 bases, leaving 8 bases between them. CDR3 length equals 13 residues. Germline V gene lookup returns CDR1 KGHDR and CDR2 SFDVKD. The CDR3 sequence: CATQASNTGELFF. The CDR3 nucleotides read TGTGCCACACAGGCGTCGAACACCGGGGAGCTGTTTTTT.

V usage is TRBV12-3 or TRBV12-4 and J usage is TRBJ1-2; 9 nucleotides align to TRBD1. The junction had 4 bases not matched to a gene; V was cut back by 5 bases and J by 9 bases. CDR3 length: 12 residues. Here the CDR3 reads CASSPGQGRYTF. The CDR3, as DNA: TGTGCCAGCAGTCCGGGACAGGGTCGCTACACCTTC.

The J gene is TRBJ1-5, the V gene TRBV6-5; TRBD1 matches at 8 bases. After removal of 8 bases from V and 5 bases from J, the junction contained 2 bases not matched to a gene. The CDR3 spans 12 residues. Germline CDR1 and CDR2: MNHEY and SVGAGI. DNA for the CDR3: TGTGCCAGCTGGGACAGGCATCAGCCCCAGCATTTT. It is translated as CASWDRHQPQHF.

V and J are TRBV5-4 and TRBJ2-7; D not certain. Trimming shortened V by 2 bases and J by 7 bases, and 7 bases separated the two germline ends. Germline V CDR1 and CDR2: SGHNT, YYREEE (reference sequence). This CDR3 contains 11 residues. The CDR3 reads CASSFNSEQYF. Here the CDR3 DNA reads TGTGCCAGCAGCTTTAATAGTGAGCAGTACTTC.

The rearrangement joins TRBV5-6 to TRBJ2-1; D gene uncertain. Trimming took off 3 bases at V and 0 bases at J, with 13 bases between the two ends. There are 16 residues in the CDR3. Germline loops: CDR1 SGHDT, CDR2 YYEEEE. CDR3 nucleotide sequence: TGTGCCAGCAGCTCTCAAACTCCCGGCTCCTACAATGAGCAGTTCTTC. Translating gives CASSSQTPGSYNEQFF.

The chain employs TRBV23-1 and TRBJ1-5; 7 nucleotides match TRBD1. TRBV23-1 belongs to the ORF category, with a function that is uncertain. The CDR3 runs 17 residues. The ends lost 3 bases at V and 5 bases at J; junction bases unmatched: 13. The CDR3 bases are TGCGCCAGCAGTCACCCCGTCCCGAGGGGGCCCGATCAGCCCCAGCATTTT. Protein product: CASSHPVPRGPDQPQHF.

V is TRBV2 and J is TRBJ2-5, with D perhaps matching TRBD2 (5 bases). Germline V gene lookup returns CDR1 SNHLY and CDR2 FYNNEI. CDR3 length equals 12 residues. Trimming cost V 6 bases and J 5 bases, with 10 bases left between them. CDR3 coding DNA: TGTGCCAGCAGCCCCTCGGGGGAGACCCAGTACTTC. The encoded protein is CASSPSGETQYF.

The count of this clone is one. V usage is TRBV6-4 and J usage is TRBJ1-4, with 7 nucleotides matching TRBD1. This CDR3 is built from 19 residues. V was clipped by 1 base and J by 0 bases; unmatched bases: 11. CDR1 MRHNA and CDR2 SNTAGT come from the germline V gene. The CDR3 coding sequence is TGTGCCAGCAGTGACTACTGGGGGGACAGAAGTACAACTAATGAAAAACTGTTTTTT. Encoded protein: CASSDYWGDRSTTNEKLFF.

This clone was picked up one time. The chain is built from TRBV18 and TRBJ1-2; D is uncertain. CDR1 is KGHSH, CDR2 LQKENI, per germline. V lost 3 bases and J lost 3, with 8 bases in between. The CDR3 runs to 13 residues. In DNA form, the CDR3 reads TGTGCCAGCTCACCCGCAGTTGACTATGGCTACACCTTC. This codes for CASSPAVDYGYTF. Combining the CDR3 with reference TRBV18 and TRBJ1-2 gives the whole variable domain NAGVMQNPRHLVRRRGQEARLRCSPMKGHSHVYWYRQLPEEGLKFMVYLQKENIIDESGMPKERFSAEFPKEGPSILRIQQVVRGDSAAYFCASSPAVDYGYTFGSGTRLTVV.

The chain joins TRBV29-1 to TRBJ1-1; a weak D match, TRBD1 (6 bases). From germline, CDR1 is SQVTM and CDR2 ANQGSEA. This CDR3 has 13 amino acids. Between the trimmed V and J ends, which lost 6 bases and 1 base, there was a span of 12 bases. The CDR3 nucleotides are TGCAGCGTGGTACAGGGAGAGAACACTGAAGCTTTCTTT. Protein sequence: CSVVQGENTEAFF.

The chain has TRBV2 and TRBJ1-6; D is ambiguous. V dropped 1 base and J dropped 7 bases, with 11 bases sitting between them. This CDR3 has 15 amino acids. Germline V gene sequence: CDR1 SNHLY, CDR2 FYNNEI. The chain's CDR3 is CASSEEGRRNSPLHF. In DNA, the CDR3 is TGTGCCAGCAGTGAAGAGGGAAGGAGGAATTCACCCCTCCACTTT.